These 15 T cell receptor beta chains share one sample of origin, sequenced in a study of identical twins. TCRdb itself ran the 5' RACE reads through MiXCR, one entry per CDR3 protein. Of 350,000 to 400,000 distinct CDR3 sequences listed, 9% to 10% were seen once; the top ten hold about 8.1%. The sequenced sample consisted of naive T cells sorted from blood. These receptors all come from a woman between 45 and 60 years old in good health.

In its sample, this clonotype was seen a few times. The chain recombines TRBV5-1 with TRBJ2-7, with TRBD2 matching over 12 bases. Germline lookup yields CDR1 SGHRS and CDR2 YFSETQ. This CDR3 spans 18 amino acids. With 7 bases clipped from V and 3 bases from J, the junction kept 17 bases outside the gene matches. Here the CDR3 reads CASGKLAGGSVVRYEQYF. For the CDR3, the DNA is TGCGCCAGCGGCAAGCTAGCGGGAGGGTCTGTGGTCCGCTACGAGCAGTACTTC.

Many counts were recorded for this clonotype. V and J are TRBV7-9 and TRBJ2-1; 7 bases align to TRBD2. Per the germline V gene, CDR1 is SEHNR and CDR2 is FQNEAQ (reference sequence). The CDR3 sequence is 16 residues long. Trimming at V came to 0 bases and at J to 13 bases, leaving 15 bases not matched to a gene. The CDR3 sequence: CASSLALGGKTAPQFF. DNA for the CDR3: TGTGCCAGCAGCTTAGCCTTGGGGGGGAAGACCGCACCTCAGTTCTTC.

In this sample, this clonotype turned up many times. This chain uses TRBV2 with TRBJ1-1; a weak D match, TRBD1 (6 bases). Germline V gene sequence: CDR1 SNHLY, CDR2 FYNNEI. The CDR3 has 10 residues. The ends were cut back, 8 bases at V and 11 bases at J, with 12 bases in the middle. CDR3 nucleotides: TGTGCCAGCGCTCCGCAGGGGGCTTTCTTT. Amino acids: CASAPQGAFF.

CDR3 loop: CARGGALEGYGYTF. DNA for the CDR3: TGTGCCAGGGGAGGGGCACTGGAGGGCTATGGCTACACCTTC. The gene calls are TRBV2 and TRBJ1-2; D is possibly TRBD1 (5 bases). CDR1 is SNHLY, CDR2 FYNNEI, per germline. CDR3 length: 14 amino acids. Trimming stripped 9 bases from V and 4 bases from J, with 18 bases between.

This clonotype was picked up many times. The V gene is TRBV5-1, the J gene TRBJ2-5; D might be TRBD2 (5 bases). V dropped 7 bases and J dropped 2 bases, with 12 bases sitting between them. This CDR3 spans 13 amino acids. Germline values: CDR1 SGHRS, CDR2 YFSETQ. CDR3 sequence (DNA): TGCGCCAGCGGTCTGAGCGGACAAGAGACCCAGTACTTC. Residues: CASGLSGQETQYF. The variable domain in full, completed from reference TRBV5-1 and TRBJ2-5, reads KAGVTQTPRYLIKTRGQQVTLSCSPISGHRSVSWYQQTPGQGLQFLFEYFSETQRNKGNFPGRFSGRQFSNSRSEMNVSTLELGDSALYLCASGLSGQETQYFGPGTRLLVL.

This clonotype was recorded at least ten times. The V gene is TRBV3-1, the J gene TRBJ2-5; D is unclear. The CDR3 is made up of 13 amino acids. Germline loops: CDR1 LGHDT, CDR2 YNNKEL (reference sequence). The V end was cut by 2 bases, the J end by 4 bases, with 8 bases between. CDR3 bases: TGTGCCAGCAGCCAAAAGGGTGTAGAGACCCAGTACTTC. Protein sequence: CASSQKGVETQYF.

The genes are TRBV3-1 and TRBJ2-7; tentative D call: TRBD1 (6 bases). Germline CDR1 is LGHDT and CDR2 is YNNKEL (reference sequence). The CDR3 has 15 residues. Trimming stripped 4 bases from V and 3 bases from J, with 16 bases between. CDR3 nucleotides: TGTGCCAGCAGCCCCTTAAATCCAGGGGACTACGAGCAGTACTTC. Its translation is CASSPLNPGDYEQYF.

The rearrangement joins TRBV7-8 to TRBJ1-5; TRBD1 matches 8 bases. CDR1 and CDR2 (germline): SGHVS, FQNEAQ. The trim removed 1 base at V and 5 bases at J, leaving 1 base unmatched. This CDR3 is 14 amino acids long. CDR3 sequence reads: CASSLVTGDQPQHF. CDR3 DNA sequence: TGTGCCAGCAGCTTAGTGACAGGGGATCAGCCCCAGCATTTT. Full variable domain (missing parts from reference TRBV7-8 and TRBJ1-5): GAGVSQSPRYKVAKRGQDVALRCDPISGHVSLFWYQQALGQGPEFLTYFQNEAQLDKSGLPSDRFFAERPEGSVSTLKIQRTQQEDSAVYLCASSLVTGDQPQHFGDGTRLSIL.

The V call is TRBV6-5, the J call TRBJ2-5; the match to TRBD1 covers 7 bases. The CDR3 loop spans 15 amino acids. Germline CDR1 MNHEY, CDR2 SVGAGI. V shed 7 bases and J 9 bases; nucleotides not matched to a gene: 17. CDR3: CASTGTGAGSYAQYF. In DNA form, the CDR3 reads TGTGCCAGCACCGGAACAGGGGCAGGTAGTTATGCCCAGTACTTC.

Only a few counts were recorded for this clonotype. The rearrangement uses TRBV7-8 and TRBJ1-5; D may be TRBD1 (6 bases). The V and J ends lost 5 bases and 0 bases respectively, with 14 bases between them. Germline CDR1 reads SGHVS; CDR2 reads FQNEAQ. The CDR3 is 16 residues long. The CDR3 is CASSKTTGYSNQPQHF. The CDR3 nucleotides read TGTGCCAGCAGCAAAACGACAGGCTATAGCAATCAGCCCCAGCATTTT.

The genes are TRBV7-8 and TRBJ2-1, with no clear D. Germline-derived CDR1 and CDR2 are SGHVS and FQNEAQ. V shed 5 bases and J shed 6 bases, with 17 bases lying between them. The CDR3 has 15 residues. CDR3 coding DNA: TGTGCCAGCAGCCTTGCGCGGATCGTAGGCAATGAGCAGTTCTTC. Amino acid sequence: CASSLARIVGNEQFF.

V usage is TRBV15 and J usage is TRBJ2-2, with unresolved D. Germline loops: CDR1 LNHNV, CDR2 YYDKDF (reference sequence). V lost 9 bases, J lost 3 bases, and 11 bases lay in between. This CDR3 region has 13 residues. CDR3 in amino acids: CATGSYYTGELFF. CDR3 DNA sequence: TGTGCCACAGGGTCCTACTACACCGGGGAGCTGTTTTTT. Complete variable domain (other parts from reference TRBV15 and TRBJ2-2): DAMVIQNPRYQVTQFGKPVTLSCSQTLNHNVMYWYQQKSSQAPKLLFHYYDKDFNNEADTPDNFQSRRPNTSFCFLDIRSPGLGDTAMYLCATGSYYTGELFFGEGSRLTVL.

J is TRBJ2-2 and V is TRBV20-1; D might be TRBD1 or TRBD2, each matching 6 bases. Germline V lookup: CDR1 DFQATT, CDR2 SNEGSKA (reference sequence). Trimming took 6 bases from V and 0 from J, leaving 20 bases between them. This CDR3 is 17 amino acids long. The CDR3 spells CSAPAAGHLPNTGELFF. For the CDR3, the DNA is TGCAGTGCCCCAGCGGCGGGACACCTACCGAACACCGGGGAGCTGTTTTTT.

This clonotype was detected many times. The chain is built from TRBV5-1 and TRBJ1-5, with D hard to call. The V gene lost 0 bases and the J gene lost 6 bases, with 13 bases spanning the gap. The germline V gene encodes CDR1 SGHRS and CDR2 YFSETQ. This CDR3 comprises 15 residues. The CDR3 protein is CASSLAGAVGQPQHF. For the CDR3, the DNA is TGCGCCAGCAGCTTGGCCGGAGCAGTCGGTCAGCCCCAGCATTTT. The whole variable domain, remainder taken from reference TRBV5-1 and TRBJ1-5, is KAGVTQTPRYLIKTRGQQVTLSCSPISGHRSVSWYQQTPGQGLQFLFEYFSETQRNKGNFPGRFSGRQFSNSRSEMNVSTLELGDSALYLCASSLAGAVGQPQHFGDGTRLSIL.

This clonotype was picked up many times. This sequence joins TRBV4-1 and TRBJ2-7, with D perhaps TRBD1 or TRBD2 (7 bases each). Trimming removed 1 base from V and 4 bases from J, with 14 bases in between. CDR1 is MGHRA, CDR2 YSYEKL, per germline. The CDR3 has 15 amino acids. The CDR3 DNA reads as TGCGCCAGCAGCCAAGCAAGACAGGGAGGGTACGAGCAGTACTTC. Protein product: CASSQARQGGYEQYF.